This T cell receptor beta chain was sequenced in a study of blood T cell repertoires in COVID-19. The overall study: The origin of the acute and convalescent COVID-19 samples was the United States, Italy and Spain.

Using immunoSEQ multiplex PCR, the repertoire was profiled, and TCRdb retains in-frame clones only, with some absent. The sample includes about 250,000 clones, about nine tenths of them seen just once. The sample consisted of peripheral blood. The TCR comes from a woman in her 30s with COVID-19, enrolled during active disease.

The CDR3 here is CASSTESSGHYEQYF. CDR3 nucleotide sequence: TGTGCCAGTAGTACAGAGTCTAGCGGACACTACGAGCAGTACTTC. The chain recombines TRBV19 with TRBJ2-7, with TRBD2 identical over 7 bases. The ends lost 4 bases at V and 3 bases at J; junction bases unmatched: 9. Germline V CDR1 and CDR2: LNHDA, SQIVND (reference sequence). The CDR3 consists of 15 residues.